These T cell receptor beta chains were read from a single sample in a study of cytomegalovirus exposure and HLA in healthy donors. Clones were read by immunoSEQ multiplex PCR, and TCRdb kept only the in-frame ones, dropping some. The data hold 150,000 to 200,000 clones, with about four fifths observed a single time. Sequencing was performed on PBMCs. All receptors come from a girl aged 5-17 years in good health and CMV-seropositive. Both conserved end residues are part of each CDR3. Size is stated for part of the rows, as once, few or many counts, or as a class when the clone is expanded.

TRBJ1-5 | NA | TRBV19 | CASSLGQGMGQPQHF
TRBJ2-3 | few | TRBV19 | CASSNTSPDTQYF
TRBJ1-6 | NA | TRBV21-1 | CASSFLPRGGILYNSPLHF
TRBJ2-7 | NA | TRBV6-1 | CASRWERGEQYF
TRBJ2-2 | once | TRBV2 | CASSRQGNTGELFF
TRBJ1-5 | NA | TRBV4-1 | CASSRGQGNNQPQHF
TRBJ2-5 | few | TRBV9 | CASSVGDPGGVAAQETQYF
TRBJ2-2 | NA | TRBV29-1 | CSVEREAGELFF
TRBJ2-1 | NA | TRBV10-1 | CASSEDPGGHEQFF
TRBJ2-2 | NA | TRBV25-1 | CASSEREGGTGELFF
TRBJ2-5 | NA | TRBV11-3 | CASSSSSEETQYF
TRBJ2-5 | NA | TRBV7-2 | CASSPLETQYF
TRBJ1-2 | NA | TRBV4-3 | CASSQAGTGGGYTF
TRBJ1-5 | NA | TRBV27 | CASSLSAQGSNQPQHF
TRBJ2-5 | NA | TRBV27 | CASSPRVRGQETQYF
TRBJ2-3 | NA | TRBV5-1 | CASTSNTDTQYF
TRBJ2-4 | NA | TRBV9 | CASSVAGDTRDIQYF
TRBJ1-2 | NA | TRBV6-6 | CASTQNGIYGYTF
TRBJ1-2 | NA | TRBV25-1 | CASRHETGGLNYGYTF
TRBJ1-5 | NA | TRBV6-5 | CASRQYSNQPQHF
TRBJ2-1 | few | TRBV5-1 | CASSTGSLAEQFF
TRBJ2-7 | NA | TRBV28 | CASSRQGLYEQYF
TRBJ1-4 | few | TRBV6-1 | CASTGRDRVEKLFF
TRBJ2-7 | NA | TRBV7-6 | CASSFGTGGYEQYF
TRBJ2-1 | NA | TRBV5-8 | CASSLGTGPIDNEQFF
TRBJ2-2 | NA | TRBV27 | CASSARGRELFF
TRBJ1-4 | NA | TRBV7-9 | CASSVYSEKLFF
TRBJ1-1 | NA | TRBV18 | CASSLDRARESEAFF
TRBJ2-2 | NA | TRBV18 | CASSTRQIQNTGELFF
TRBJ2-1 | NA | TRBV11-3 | CASSLRSSGGMNEQFF
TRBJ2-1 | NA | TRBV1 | CTSSQDLKSVRVGSHNEQFF
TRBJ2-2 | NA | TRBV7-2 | CASRGVAGSGELFF
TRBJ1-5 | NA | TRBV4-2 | CASSQENRGGQPQHF
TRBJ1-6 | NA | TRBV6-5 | CASSYSRGSYNSPLHF
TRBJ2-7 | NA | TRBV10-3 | CASRQVSGGEQYF
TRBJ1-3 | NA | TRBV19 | CASTSAIASNTIYF
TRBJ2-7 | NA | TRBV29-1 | CSVEMGTRNEQYF
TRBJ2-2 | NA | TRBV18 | CASSPPRGGELFF
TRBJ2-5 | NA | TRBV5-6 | CASSSARTGSPETQYF
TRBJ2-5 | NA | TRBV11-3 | CASSLRDREETQYF
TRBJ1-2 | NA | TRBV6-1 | CASRMRADYGYTF
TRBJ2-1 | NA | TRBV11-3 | CASSYVGEGEGNEQFF
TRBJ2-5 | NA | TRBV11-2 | CASSLDQAGETQYF
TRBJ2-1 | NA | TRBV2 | CASSLGGAGNEQFF
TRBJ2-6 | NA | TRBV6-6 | CASSLPSPLGANVLTF
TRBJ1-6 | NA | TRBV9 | CASSVTGTSLPLHF
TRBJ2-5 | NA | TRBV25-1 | CASSAGVGRQETQYF
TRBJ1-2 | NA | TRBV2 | CASSLSGTPYGYTF
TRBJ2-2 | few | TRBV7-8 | CASAELAGANTGELFF
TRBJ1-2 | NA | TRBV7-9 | CASSLEEDTLLLYGYTF